This entry concerns a single TCR beta chain. These data originate in a study of control samples from healthy donors and cancer patients. Method: immunoSEQ multiplex PCR; TCRdb's copy keeps in-frame clones and lacks some. The table includes about 120,000 clones, approximately 90% detected once. CDR3 size: 15 residues. Germline-derived CDR1 and CDR2 are SGHVS and FNYEAQ. Deletions cut 2 bases from V and 5 bases from J, with 13 bases between. Sequenced: blood. The chain employs TRBV7-6 and TRBJ2-1; D is unclear. The TCR was taken from a woman aged 70-85 years in good health. CDR3 sequence: CASSLSRSGNNEQFF. CDR3 nucleotides: TGTGCCAGCAGCTTAAGTCGATCTGGGAACAATGAGCAGTTCTTC.